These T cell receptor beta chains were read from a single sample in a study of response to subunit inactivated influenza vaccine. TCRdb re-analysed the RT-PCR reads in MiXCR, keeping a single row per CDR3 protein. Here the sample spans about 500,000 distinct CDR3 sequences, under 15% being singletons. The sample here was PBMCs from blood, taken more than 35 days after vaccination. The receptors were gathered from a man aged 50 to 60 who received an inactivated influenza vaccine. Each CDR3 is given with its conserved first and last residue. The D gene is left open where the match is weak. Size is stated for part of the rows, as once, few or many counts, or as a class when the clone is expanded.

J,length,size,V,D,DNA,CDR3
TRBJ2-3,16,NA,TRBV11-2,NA,TGTGCCAGCAGCTCCCGGACTCGCTTTAACACAGATACGCAGTATTTT,CASSSRTRFNTDTQYF
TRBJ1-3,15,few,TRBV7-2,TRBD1,TGTGCCAGCAGCTTACAGGGGGTCGGCGGAAACACCATATATTTT,CASSLQGVGGNTIYF
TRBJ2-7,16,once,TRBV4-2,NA,TGTGCCAGCAGCCAAGAAGGCAACGGGTTACCCTACGAGCAGTACTTC,CASSQEGNGLPYEQYF
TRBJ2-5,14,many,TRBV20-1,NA,TGCAGTGCGGCTCAAGTAGCTTTTCAAGAGACCCAGTACTTC,CSAAQVAFQETQYF
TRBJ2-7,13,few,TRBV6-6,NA,TGTGCCAGCAAAGCACTAAGAGGTGGCGAGCAGTACTTC,CASKALRGGEQYF
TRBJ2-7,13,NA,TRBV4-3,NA,TGCGCCAGCAGCCAAGATAAGTACTACGAGCAGTACTTC,CASSQDKYYEQYF
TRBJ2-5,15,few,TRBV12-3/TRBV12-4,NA,TGTGCCAGCAGCCTGACTAGAACGGGGCGCGAGACCCAGTACTTC,CASSLTRTGRETQYF
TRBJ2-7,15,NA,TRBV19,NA,TGTGCCAGTAGTCCCGTGAGAGGGGTCTCCTACGAGCAGTACTTC,CASSPVRGVSYEQYF
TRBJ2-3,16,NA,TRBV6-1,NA,TGTGCCAGCAGTGACCCACTGGCCCCTAGCACAGATACGCAGTATTTT,CASSDPLAPSTDTQYF
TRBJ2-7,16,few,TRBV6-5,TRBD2,TGTGCCAGCAGTTACTCCCGGGGAGCGGGAGTCTGGGAGCAGTACTTC,CASSYSRGAGVWEQYF
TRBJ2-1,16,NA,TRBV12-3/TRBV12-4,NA,TGTGCCAGCAGTTCCGCTGACCCTGTCACGGACCATGAGCAGTTCTTC,CASSSADPVTDHEQFF
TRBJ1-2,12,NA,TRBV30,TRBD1,TGTGCCTGGGTCCGGACAGGCGGCGGCTACACCTTC,CAWVRTGGGYTF
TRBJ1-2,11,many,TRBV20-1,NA,TGCAGTGCTGGCACAGGGAATGGCTACACCTTC,CSAGTGNGYTF
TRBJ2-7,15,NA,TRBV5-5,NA,TGTGCCAGCAGGTACCGGGACACAACCTCCTACGAGCAGTACTTC,CASRYRDTTSYEQYF
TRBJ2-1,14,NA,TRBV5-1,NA,TGCGCCAGCAGCTTAGCGTTAGGAATCAATGAGCAGTTCTTC,CASSLALGINEQFF
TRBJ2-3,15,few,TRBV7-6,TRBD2,TGTGCCAGCAGCCGACTAGCGGGCCAGGCAGATACGCAGTATTTT,CASSRLAGQADTQYF
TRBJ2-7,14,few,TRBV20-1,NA,TGCAGTGCTAGCGTTCGGGACATCTCCTACGAGCAGTACTTC,CSASVRDISYEQYF
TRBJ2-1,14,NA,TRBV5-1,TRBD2,TGCGCCAGCAGCCTGGGAGTAGCGGGAGATGAGCAGTTCTTC,CASSLGVAGDEQFF
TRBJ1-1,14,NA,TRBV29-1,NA,TGCAGCACTTCTCAGACAGCGACGAACACTGAAGCTTTCTTT,CSTSQTATNTEAFF
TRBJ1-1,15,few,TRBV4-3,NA,TGCGCCAGCAGCCACCATAATAGGGGGAACACTGAAGCTTTCTTT,CASSHHNRGNTEAFF
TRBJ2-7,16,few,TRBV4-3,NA,TGCGCCAGCAGCCAAGTAAGCGACAGGAGCTCCTACGAGCAGTACTTC,CASSQVSDRSSYEQYF
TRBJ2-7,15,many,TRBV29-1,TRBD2,TGCAGCGTTGAAGATAGCACTAGCGGGTCCTACGAGCAGTACTTC,CSVEDSTSGSYEQYF
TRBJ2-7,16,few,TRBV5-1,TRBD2,TGCGCCAGCAGCTTATCTGGGACTAGCGTGACCTACGAGCAGTACTTC,CASSLSGTSVTYEQYF
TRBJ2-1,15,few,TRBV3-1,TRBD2,TGTGCCAGCAGTCTAAGCGGGGGACCGTGGAATGAGCAGTTCTTC,CASSLSGGPWNEQFF
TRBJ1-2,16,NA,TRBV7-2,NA,TGTGCCAGCAGCGAATCGCTAGGGGTTGGTATCTATGGCTACACCTTC,CASSESLGVGIYGYTF
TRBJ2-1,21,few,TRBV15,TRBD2,TGTGCCACCAGCAGGGGACTAGCGGGAGGGCGGGTCCCCCGCGCCTACAATGAGCAGTTCTTC,CATSRGLAGGRVPRAYNEQFF